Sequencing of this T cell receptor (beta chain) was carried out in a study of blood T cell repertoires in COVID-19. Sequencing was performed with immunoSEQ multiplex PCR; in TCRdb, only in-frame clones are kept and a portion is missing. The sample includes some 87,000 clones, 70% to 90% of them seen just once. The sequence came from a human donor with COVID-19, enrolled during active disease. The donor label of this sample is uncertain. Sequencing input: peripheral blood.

Here the CDR3 DNA reads TGTGCCAGCGACCCGAGGAATAATTCACCCCTCCACTTT. The encoded protein is CASDPRNNSPLHF. The chain joins TRBV6-5 to TRBJ1-6; D is unresolved. CDR1 and CDR2 from the germline V gene are MNHEY and SVGAGI. The CDR3 contains 13 residues. The V and J ends lost 8 bases and 5 bases respectively, with 10 bases between them.